The clone carrying this T cell receptor beta chain was detected a few times. The sample belongs to a study of blood T cells in healthy people across ages. CDR1 MNHNY and CDR2 SVGAGI come from the germline V gene (reference sequence). Trimming cost V 8 bases and J 7 bases, with 15 bases left between them. The CDR3 covers 13 residues. The second PCR ran about 6 to 12 cycles with a sample-barcoded 5' primer and J-beta primers. TCRdb reprocessed the 5' RACE reads via MiXCR and lists one record per CDR3 protein. The repertoire consists of roughly 2 million distinct CDR3 sequences, with around half occurring once and the leading ten covering 2% to 2.5%. The authors extracted at least 5.5 micrograms of total RNA per sample.

The receptor's source is a woman in her forties in good health. The chain couples TRBV6-6 to TRBJ2-1; tentatively, D is TRBD1 (6 bases). The material sequenced was blood. CDR3 bases: TGTGCCAGCGCCAAGTTACAGGGAAATGAGCAGTTCTTC. Amino acid sequence: CASAKLQGNEQFF.